The rows below give T cell receptor beta chains drawn from one sample of a study of shared clonotypes between healthy human individuals. Assay: immunoSEQ multiplex PCR; the TCRdb copy retains only in-frame clones and omits some. This table has millions of clones, over 85% appearing once. The sequencing input was naive CD4+ T cells sorted from blood. The receptors stem from a man aged 18 to 30 in good health. Each CDR3 is given with its conserved first and last residue. D genes are given only for firm matches. Not all rows give a size; the values are once, few, many and, for expanded clones, a class.

abundance	v_gene	d_gene	j_gene	CDR3nt	CDR3aa
-	TRBV4-1	-	TRBJ2-5	TGCGCCAGCAGCCAAGTCTTTCAAGAGACCCAGTACTTC	CASSQVFQETQYF
-	TRBV5-4	-	TRBJ2-5	TGTGCCAGCAGCTCTTCGGCGGGCGGACAAGAGACCCAGTACTTC	CASSSSAGGQETQYF
-	TRBV18	TRBD1	TRBJ2-1	TGTGCCAGCTCGCTAAAAGGGACAGCCGTCCTAGGGAATGAGCAGTTCTTC	CASSLKGTAVLGNEQFF
once	TRBV11-2	-	TRBJ2-7	TGTGCCAGCAGCTTAGGGGGAGGGGGACTATACGAGCAGTACTTC	CASSLGGGGLYEQYF
-	TRBV9	-	TRBJ2-3	TGTGCCAGCAGCGTGGCTAGCGGCACAGATACGCAGTATTTT	CASSVASGTDTQYF
once	TRBV7-9	-	TRBJ1-1	TGTGCCAGCAGCCCGGCACGAGTGGGAACTGAAGCTTTCTTT	CASSPARVGTEAFF
-	TRBV4-1	-	TRBJ1-6	TGCGCCAGCAGCCCTTGGGCCGTCCCCAATAATTCACCCCTCCACTTT	CASSPWAVPNNSPLHF
-	TRBV5-4	-	TRBJ2-1	TGTGCCAGCAGGGCCCGAGCGGATGACAATGAGCAGTTCTTC	CASRARADDNEQFF
-	TRBV6-1	-	TRBJ2-1	TGTGCCAGCAGTCCGTCCGGATTGGGCCGGGTGGAGCAGTTCTTC	CASSPSGLGRVEQFF
-	TRBV30	TRBD1	TRBJ1-1	TGTGCCTGGACCCAATCGACAGGGGGCTCTGAAGCTTTCTTT	CAWTQSTGGSEAFF
-	TRBV30	-	TRBJ2-1	TGTGCCTGGAGTAAGAACTCCTACAATGAGCAGTTCTTC	CAWSKNSYNEQFF
-	TRBV28	-	TRBJ1-1	TGTGCCAGCAGTGGCATCAACCAGGGGTTCTCTGAAGCTTTCTTT	CASSGINQGFSEAFF
-	TRBV7-2	-	TRBJ2-1	TGTGCCAGCAGTCCTGAGACTAGCTCCTACAATGAGCAGTTCTTC	CASSPETSSYNEQFF
-	TRBV18	-	TRBJ2-5	TGTGCCAGCTCATTGACCGGGACCTCCGAGACCCAGTACTTC	CASSLTGTSETQYF
-	TRBV15	-	TRBJ1-2	TGTGCCACGACGGACCTCTATGGCTACACCTTC	CATTDLYGYTF
-	TRBV5-1	-	TRBJ1-5	TGCGCCAGCAGCCCTAACGTTGGCAATCAGCCCCAGCATTTT	CASSPNVGNQPQHF
-	TRBV7-2	-	TRBJ1-2	TGTGCCAGCAGCCGCGACGGAAACTATGGCTACACCTTC	CASSRDGNYGYTF
-	TRBV5-4	-	TRBJ2-1	TGTGCCAGCAGCTTGGTCTCACCAAACAATGAGCAGTTCTTC	CASSLVSPNNEQFF
-	TRBV5-1	-	TRBJ1-3	TGCGCCAGCAGCCAAGGACGGCCGTCTGGAAACACCATATATTTT	CASSQGRPSGNTIYF
once	TRBV5-1	TRBD1	TRBJ2-7	TGCGCCAGCAGCAATTACAGGGGCGAGCAGTACTTC	CASSNYRGEQYF
once	TRBV6-5	-	TRBJ2-7	TGTGCCAGCATCGCGGGGTCCTACGAGCAGTACTTC	CASIAGSYEQYF
-	TRBV30	-	TRBJ2-5	TGTGCCTGGAGTCTAGCGGAGACCCAGTACTTC	CAWSLAETQYF
many	TRBV10-2	-	TRBJ2-5	TGCGCCAGCAAAGACCCCAAGCGGAGACCAGAGACCCAGTACTTC	CASKDPKRRPETQYF
-	TRBV5-1	TRBD1	TRBJ2-3	TGCGCCAGCAGCGTCGACAGGGTAGATACGCAGTATTTT	CASSVDRVDTQYF
-	TRBV6-1	TRBD2	TRBJ2-1	TGTGCCAGCAGTGAAAAGCGGCGGGGGGACTACAATGAGCAGTTCTTC	CASSEKRRGDYNEQFF
-	TRBV5-4	TRBD2	TRBJ2-7	TGTGCCAGCAGCTTGGGGGGGACTAGCGGAGACCACGAGCAGTACTTC	CASSLGGTSGDHEQYF
-	TRBV6-5	-	TRBJ1-1	TGTGCCAGCAGTTACTCGTGGCAGGGAAACACTGAAGCTTTCTTT	CASSYSWQGNTEAFF
-	TRBV7-9	TRBD2	TRBJ2-5	TGTGCCAGCAGCCCCCAGCGGGGCCCAGAAACCCAGTACTTC	CASSPQRGPETQYF
-	TRBV25-1	-	TRBJ2-7	TGTGCCAGCAGTTCGCCCGGGACCTACGAGCAGTACTTC	CASSSPGTYEQYF
-	TRBV14	-	TRBJ2-1	TGTGCCAGCAGCCCAAGAAACAGGCAGGGGACCTCCTACAATGAGCAGTTCTTC	CASSPRNRQGTSYNEQFF
few	TRBV10-3	-	TRBJ1-1	TGTGCCATCAGTGGGGCCCCAGGGGCGAACACTGAAGCTTTCTTT	CAISGAPGANTEAFF
-	TRBV7-6	-	TRBJ1-2	TGTGCCAGCAGCTTACGGGGTGATGGGGATGGCTATGGCTACACCTTC	CASSLRGDGDGYGYTF
-	TRBV7-9	TRBD2	TRBJ2-1	TGTGCCAGCAGCGCCCACCCGGGACTAGCGACCTACAATGAGCAGTTCTTC	CASSAHPGLATYNEQFF
-	TRBV10-3	-	TRBJ2-1	TGTGCCATCAGTGAAAGATATGAGCAGTTCTTC	CAISERYEQFF
-	TRBV2	-	TRBJ1-5	TGTGCCAGCAGTGTTAATAGTCAGCCCCAGCATTTT	CASSVNSQPQHF
-	TRBV19	TRBD1	TRBJ2-7	TGTGCCAGTAGAGGGACAGAGAGCTCCTACGAGCAGTACTTC	CASRGTESSYEQYF
-	TRBV10-2	TRBD1	TRBJ2-7	TGCGCCAGCAGTTTAGACAGGGGGCCGACCTACGAGCAGTACTTC	CASSLDRGPTYEQYF
-	TRBV6-5	TRBD1	TRBJ2-7	TGTGCCAGCAGACGGGGACAGGGGAGCTCCTACGAGCAGTACTTC	CASRRGQGSSYEQYF